A selection of T cell receptor beta chains follows, all from one sample in a study of blood T cell repertoires in COVID-19. TCRdb keeps only in-frame clones here, not all; method: immunoSEQ multiplex PCR. This table has tens of thousands of clones, 85% to 95% appearing once. The source material was peripheral blood. These receptors were collected from a man aged 55 to 69 with active or convalescent COVID-19. Both conserved end residues are part of each CDR3. A D gene is named only where the DNA matches it firmly. Clone sizes are given selectively: once, few, many, or a class where the clone is expanded.

CDR3 length: 16
J gene: TRBJ2-7
V gene: TRBV28
clone size: NA
D gene: TRBD1
CDR3 protein: CASTAGTGIGVYEQYF
CDR3 DNA: TGTGCCAGCACCGCGGGGACAGGGATCGGCGTCTACGAGCAGTACTTC

CDR3 length: 14
J gene: TRBJ2-1
V gene: TRBV18
clone size: NA
D gene: NA
CDR3 protein: CASSLIPPSSEQFF
CDR3 DNA: TGTGCCAGCTCACTGATCCCCCCTTCGAGTGAGCAGTTCTTC

CDR3 length: 16
J gene: TRBJ2-7
V gene: TRBV5-4
clone size: NA
D gene: TRBD1
CDR3 protein: CASSLSSGTGFDEQYF
CDR3 DNA: TGTGCCAGCAGCTTGAGCTCCGGGACAGGGTTTGACGAGCAGTACTTC

CDR3 length: 19
J gene: TRBJ1-5
V gene: TRBV12-5
clone size: NA
D gene: NA
CDR3 protein: CASGLTTGARRYSNQPQHF
CDR3 DNA: TGTGCTAGTGGTTTGACAACAGGAGCCCGTAGGTATAGCAATCAGCCCCAGCATTTT

CDR3 length: 14
J gene: TRBJ1-1
V gene: TRBV27
clone size: NA
D gene: NA
CDR3 protein: CASSWGRAGTEAFF
CDR3 DNA: TGTGCCAGCAGTTGGGGGAGGGCGGGCACTGAAGCTTTCTTT

CDR3 length: 15
J gene: TRBJ2-7
V gene: TRBV7-9
clone size: NA
D gene: TRBD2
CDR3 protein: CASSFLAGAYHEQYF
CDR3 DNA: TGTGCCAGCAGCTTTTTAGCGGGAGCTTACCACGAGCAGTACTTC

CDR3 length: 15
J gene: TRBJ1-1
V gene: TRBV7-3
clone size: NA
D gene: NA
CDR3 protein: CASSLGGPMNTEAFF
CDR3 DNA: TGTGCCAGCAGCTTAGGAGGTCCCATGAACACTGAAGCTTTCTTT

CDR3 length: 15
J gene: TRBJ2-5
V gene: TRBV10-3
clone size: NA
D gene: TRBD2
CDR3 protein: CAISVGAGTGETQYF
CDR3 DNA: TGTGCCATCAGTGTGGGAGCGGGAACCGGGGAGACCCAGTACTTC

CDR3 length: 14
J gene: TRBJ2-1
V gene: TRBV28
clone size: NA
D gene: TRBD2
CDR3 protein: CASSLGLALNEQFF
CDR3 DNA: TGTGCCAGCAGTTTAGGACTAGCGCTGAATGAGCAGTTCTTC

CDR3 length: 14
J gene: TRBJ2-7
V gene: TRBV27
clone size: NA
D gene: NA
CDR3 protein: CASSRRGSSYEQYF
CDR3 DNA: TGTGCCAGCAGTCGCAGGGGAAGCTCCTACGAGCAGTACTTC

CDR3 length: 15
J gene: TRBJ2-1
V gene: TRBV5-1
clone size: NA
D gene: NA
CDR3 protein: CASSPGRRVGEEQFF
CDR3 DNA: TGCGCCAGCAGCCCGGGGAGGCGGGTGGGAGAGGAGCAGTTCTTC

CDR3 length: 15
J gene: TRBJ2-3
V gene: TRBV5-4
clone size: NA
D gene: TRBD1
CDR3 protein: CASSLRTGGPDTQYF
CDR3 DNA: TGTGCCAGCAGCTTAAGGACAGGGGGACCAGATACGCAGTATTTT

CDR3 length: 12
J gene: TRBJ2-5
V gene: TRBV28
clone size: NA
D gene: TRBD2
CDR3 protein: CASAGVRETQYF
CDR3 DNA: TGTGCCAGTGCGGGAGTCCGGGAGACCCAGTACTTC

CDR3 length: 13
J gene: TRBJ1-2
V gene: TRBV12-3/TRBV12-4
clone size: NA
D gene: TRBD1
CDR3 protein: CASRPDRDYGYTF
CDR3 DNA: TGTGCCAGCAGGCCGGACAGGGACTACGGCTACACCTTC

CDR3 length: 12
J gene: TRBJ2-7
V gene: TRBV10-2
clone size: once
D gene: TRBD2
CDR3 protein: CASSEGGGEQYF
CDR3 DNA: TGCGCCAGCAGTGAGGGGGGGGGCGAGCAGTACTTC

CDR3 length: 14
J gene: TRBJ2-7
V gene: TRBV7-9
clone size: few
D gene: NA
CDR3 protein: CASSPKTGWDEQYF
CDR3 DNA: TGTGCCAGCAGCCCTAAGACAGGTTGGGACGAGCAGTACTTC

CDR3 length: 15
J gene: TRBJ2-5
V gene: TRBV6-4
clone size: NA
D gene: TRBD2
CDR3 protein: CASSVSAGAVETQYF
CDR3 DNA: TGTGCCAGCAGTGTTTCAGCGGGAGCGGTGGAGACCCAGTACTTC

CDR3 length: 15
J gene: TRBJ2-5
V gene: TRBV20-1
clone size: NA
D gene: TRBD2
CDR3 protein: CSASGRGGTVETQYF
CDR3 DNA: TGCAGTGCTAGTGGGCGCGGGGGGACGGTAGAGACCCAGTACTTC

CDR3 length: 15
J gene: TRBJ1-4
V gene: TRBV5-8
clone size: NA
D gene: NA
CDR3 protein: CASSLDARLNEKLFF
CDR3 DNA: TGTGCCAGCAGCTTGGACGCCCGACTTAATGAAAAACTGTTTTTT

CDR3 length: 15
J gene: TRBJ2-7
V gene: TRBV5-1
clone size: NA
D gene: TRBD2
CDR3 protein: CASSFEGLAPYEQYF
CDR3 DNA: TGCGCCAGCAGCTTTGAGGGACTAGCGCCCTACGAGCAGTACTTC

CDR3 length: 14
J gene: TRBJ1-1
V gene: TRBV15
clone size: NA
D gene: NA
CDR3 protein: CATSRDAEDTEAFF
CDR3 DNA: TGTGCCACCAGCAGAGATGCAGAGGACACTGAAGCTTTCTTT

CDR3 length: 14
J gene: TRBJ1-2
V gene: TRBV5-4
clone size: once
D gene: TRBD1
CDR3 protein: CASSSWTGSRGYTF
CDR3 DNA: TGTGCCAGCAGCTCTTGGACAGGGTCGCGGGGCTACACCTTC

CDR3 length: 12
J gene: TRBJ1-2
V gene: TRBV10-1
clone size: NA
D gene: NA
CDR3 protein: CASSEAGYGYTF
CDR3 DNA: TGCGCCAGCAGTGAGGCGGGGTACGGCTACACCTTC

CDR3 length: 15
J gene: TRBJ1-5
V gene: TRBV10-2
clone size: NA
D gene: TRBD1
CDR3 protein: CASRGTGTSNQPQHF
CDR3 DNA: TGCGCCAGCAGGGGGACAGGGACTAGCAATCAGCCCCAGCATTTT

CDR3 length: 11
J gene: TRBJ1-2
V gene: TRBV28
clone size: NA
D gene: NA
CDR3 protein: CASSSGYGYTF
CDR3 DNA: TGTGCCAGCAGTTCGGGCTATGGCTACACCTTC

CDR3 length: 16
J gene: TRBJ2-7
V gene: TRBV19
clone size: NA
D gene: NA
CDR3 protein: CASSLSLGGGHYEQYF
CDR3 DNA: TGTGCCAGTAGCCTTTCCCTTGGAGGGGGCCACTACGAGCAGTACTTC

CDR3 length: 16
J gene: TRBJ2-1
V gene: TRBV6-2/TRBV6-3
clone size: NA
D gene: TRBD2
CDR3 protein: CASSYYAGGAYNEQFF
CDR3 DNA: TGTGCCAGCAGTTACTATGCGGGGGGCGCCTACAATGAGCAGTTCTTC

CDR3 length: 15
J gene: TRBJ1-1
V gene: TRBV18
clone size: NA
D gene: TRBD1
CDR3 protein: CASSLQQGAETEAFF
CDR3 DNA: TGTGCCAGCTCACTGCAACAGGGGGCGGAAACTGAAGCTTTCTTT

CDR3 length: 16
J gene: TRBJ1-3
V gene: TRBV18
clone size: NA
D gene: NA
CDR3 protein: CASSPDTARSGNTIYF
CDR3 DNA: TGTGCCAGCTCGCCAGACACCGCACGCTCTGGAAACACCATATATTTT

CDR3 length: 13
J gene: TRBJ1-5
V gene: TRBV2
clone size: NA
D gene: NA
CDR3 protein: CASSDREGQPQHF
CDR3 DNA: TGTGCCAGCAGTGATAGGGAGGGTCAGCCCCAGCATTTT

CDR3 length: 15
J gene: TRBJ1-2
V gene: TRBV7-2
clone size: NA
D gene: NA
CDR3 protein: CASSLDRIITYGYTF
CDR3 DNA: TGTGCCAGCAGTCTTGACAGGATCATAACCTATGGCTACACCTTC

CDR3 length: 15
J gene: TRBJ1-1
V gene: TRBV5-1
clone size: NA
D gene: TRBD1
CDR3 protein: CASSLSGTGNTEAFF
CDR3 DNA: TGCGCCAGCAGCTTATCCGGGACAGGGAACACTGAAGCTTTCTTT

CDR3 length: 13
J gene: TRBJ2-5
V gene: TRBV12-3/TRBV12-4
clone size: NA
D gene: NA
CDR3 protein: CASSLARVETQYF
CDR3 DNA: TGTGCCAGCAGTTTAGCCAGGGTGGAGACCCAGTACTTC

CDR3 length: 14
J gene: TRBJ2-5
V gene: TRBV7-2
clone size: NA
D gene: NA
CDR3 protein: CASSLVGVRETQYF
CDR3 DNA: TGTGCCAGCAGCTTAGTAGGGGTTAGGGAGACCCAGTACTTC

CDR3 length: 15
J gene: TRBJ2-1
V gene: TRBV7-3
clone size: NA
D gene: TRBD2
CDR3 protein: CASSLTSGGAAEQFF
CDR3 DNA: TGTGCCAGCAGCCTTACTAGCGGGGGGGCCGCTGAGCAGTTCTTC

CDR3 length: 14
J gene: TRBJ2-5
V gene: TRBV9
clone size: NA
D gene: NA
CDR3 protein: CASSVGGTWETQYF
CDR3 DNA: TGTGCCAGCAGCGTAGGGGGGACTTGGGAGACCCAGTACTTC

CDR3 length: 11
J gene: TRBJ1-2
V gene: TRBV20-1
clone size: NA
D gene: NA
CDR3 protein: CSARTVHGYTF
CDR3 DNA: TGCAGTGCTAGGACAGTCCATGGCTACACCTTC

CDR3 length: 13
J gene: TRBJ1-2
V gene: TRBV30
clone size: NA
D gene: TRBD1
CDR3 protein: CAWNTGANWGYTF
CDR3 DNA: TGTGCCTGGAACACAGGGGCCAATTGGGGCTACACCTTC

CDR3 length: 18
J gene: TRBJ1-2
V gene: TRBV16
clone size: NA
D gene: TRBD1
CDR3 protein: CASSYRVTGVLDDYGYTF
CDR3 DNA: TGTGCCAGCAGCTACAGAGTAACAGGGGTCTTGGATGACTATGGCTACACCTTC

CDR3 length: 12
J gene: TRBJ2-5
V gene: TRBV30
clone size: NA
D gene: NA
CDR3 protein: CAWGAQQETQYF
CDR3 DNA: TGTGCCTGGGGGGCACAGCAAGAGACCCAGTACTTC

CDR3 length: 15
J gene: TRBJ2-1
V gene: TRBV10-2
clone size: NA
D gene: TRBD2
CDR3 protein: CASRQLAGGRDEQFF
CDR3 DNA: TGCGCCAGCAGGCAACTAGCGGGGGGTCGGGATGAGCAGTTCTTC

CDR3 length: 16
J gene: TRBJ2-2
V gene: TRBV5-4
clone size: NA
D gene: TRBD2
CDR3 protein: CASSPPAGSFTGELFF
CDR3 DNA: TGTGCCAGCAGCCCCCCAGCGGGATCCTTCACCGGGGAGCTGTTTTTT

CDR3 length: 16
J gene: TRBJ2-1
V gene: TRBV11-3
clone size: NA
D gene: TRBD2
CDR3 protein: CASERGGTSGRGSQFF
CDR3 DNA: TGTGCCAGCGAACGGGGAGGGACTAGCGGGAGGGGGAGTCAGTTCTTC

CDR3 length: 13
J gene: TRBJ2-1
V gene: TRBV9
clone size: NA
D gene: NA
CDR3 protein: CASSVGGHNEQFF
CDR3 DNA: TGTGCCAGCAGCGTAGGAGGGCACAATGAGCAGTTCTTC

CDR3 length: 14
J gene: TRBJ2-3
V gene: TRBV19
clone size: NA
D gene: TRBD1
CDR3 protein: CASSKGQDTDTQYF
CDR3 DNA: TGTGCCAGTAGTAAGGGACAGGACACAGATACGCAGTATTTT

CDR3 length: 15
J gene: TRBJ2-7
V gene: TRBV10-1
clone size: once
D gene: TRBD1
CDR3 protein: CASSRPGTGFYEQYF
CDR3 DNA: TGCGCCAGCAGTCGTCCCGGGACAGGATTCTACGAGCAGTACTTC

CDR3 length: 12
J gene: TRBJ2-1
V gene: TRBV11-2
clone size: NA
D gene: TRBD2
CDR3 protein: CASSRTRGVQFF
CDR3 DNA: TGTGCCAGCAGCCGCACACGGGGGGTGCAGTTCTTC

CDR3 length: 18
J gene: TRBJ2-1
V gene: TRBV4-3
clone size: NA
D gene: NA
CDR3 protein: CASSQERVGLAFYNEQFF
CDR3 DNA: TGCGCCAGCAGCCAAGAAAGGGTTGGGTTAGCGTTTTACAATGAGCAGTTCTTC

CDR3 length: 14
J gene: TRBJ1-1
V gene: TRBV5-4
clone size: NA
D gene: NA
CDR3 protein: CATSPQRRAGEAFF
CDR3 DNA: TGTGCCACAAGCCCCCAAAGGAGGGCCGGTGAAGCTTTCTTT

CDR3 length: 16
J gene: TRBJ2-7
V gene: TRBV14
clone size: NA
D gene: TRBD2
CDR3 protein: CASSRFSGMGSYEQYF
CDR3 DNA: TGTGCCAGCAGCCGTTTTAGCGGGATGGGCTCCTACGAGCAGTACTTC

CDR3 length: 13
J gene: TRBJ2-7
V gene: TRBV5-4
clone size: NA
D gene: TRBD1
CDR3 protein: CASSTQGAGEQYF
CDR3 DNA: TGTGCCAGCAGCACCCAGGGGGCGGGCGAGCAGTACTTC

CDR3 length: 14
J gene: TRBJ2-1
V gene: TRBV5-1
clone size: NA
D gene: NA
CDR3 protein: CASSQGTAGNEQFF
CDR3 DNA: TGCGCCAGCAGTCAGGGGACAGCGGGCAATGAGCAGTTCTTC

CDR3 length: 14
J gene: TRBJ2-1
V gene: TRBV29-1
clone size: NA
D gene: NA
CDR3 protein: CSVAGTEDYNEQFF
CDR3 DNA: TGCAGCGTAGCCGGGACTGAAGATTACAATGAGCAGTTCTTC

CDR3 length: 16
J gene: TRBJ2-5
V gene: TRBV3-1/TRBV3-2
clone size: NA
D gene: TRBD2
CDR3 protein: CASSQFLAGGQETQYF
CDR3 DNA: TGTGCCAGCAGCCAATTCCTAGCGGGGGGACAAGAGACCCAGTACTTC

CDR3 length: 19
J gene: TRBJ1-3
V gene: TRBV28
clone size: NA
D gene: NA
CDR3 protein: CASSPFMSDSSIRGNTIYF
CDR3 DNA: TGTGCCAGCAGTCCGTTTATGTCGGACAGTTCCATCAGGGGAAACACCATATATTTT

CDR3 length: 16
J gene: TRBJ1-1
V gene: TRBV19
clone size: NA
D gene: TRBD1
CDR3 protein: CASIKGAGLGNTEAFF
CDR3 DNA: TGTGCCAGTATCAAGGGGGCAGGGCTTGGTAACACTGAAGCTTTCTTT